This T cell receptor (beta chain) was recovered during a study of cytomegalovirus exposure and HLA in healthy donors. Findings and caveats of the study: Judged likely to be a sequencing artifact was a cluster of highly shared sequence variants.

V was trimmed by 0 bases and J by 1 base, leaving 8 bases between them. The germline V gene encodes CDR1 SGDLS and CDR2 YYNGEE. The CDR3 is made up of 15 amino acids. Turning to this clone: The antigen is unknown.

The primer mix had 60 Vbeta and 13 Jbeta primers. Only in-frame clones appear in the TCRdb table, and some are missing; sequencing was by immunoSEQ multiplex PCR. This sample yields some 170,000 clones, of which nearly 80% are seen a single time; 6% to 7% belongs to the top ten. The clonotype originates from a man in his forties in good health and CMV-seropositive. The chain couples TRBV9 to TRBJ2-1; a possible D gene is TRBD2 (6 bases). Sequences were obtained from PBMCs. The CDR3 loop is CASSVDGTSYNEQFF. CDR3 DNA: TGTGCCAGCAGCGTAGATGGGACTTCCTACAATGAGCAGTTCTTC.